This TCR beta chain appears in the sequencing data of a study of T cell repertoires in cytomegalovirus infection (dated by TCRdb to about 2019). Turning to the overall study: Alongside well-studied HLA-B-restricted epitopes, the peptide stimulations were aimed at recently identified HLA-C-restricted CMV epitopes, whose presentation resists viral immunomodulation. Because public TCR beta signatures pointed to carriage of CMV infection together with the matching HLA type, the HLA type of each donor mattered for the analysis. Broad study findings and their caveats: The ex vivo response was dominated by HLA-C-restricted CMV-specific TCR beta clonotypes, which also provided the single most frequent clonotype in two of eight donors. In both this cohort and an independent 352-donor cohort, the cumulative frequency of public TCR beta family members distinguished carriers of CMV infection plus the relevant HLA type.

The sample's treatment or condition, from its label and the paper: in vitro stimulation with specific CMV peptide epitopes to enrich CMV-specific T cells. V lost 6 bases and J lost 3 bases; the stretch between them is 12 bases long. Reading from cysteine to phenylalanine, the CDR3 counts 13 amino acids. The sequence is cut down to CDR3 DNA, 39 bases in frame from base 1. This clonotype was recorded a few times. What antigen it recognizes has not been identified. Qualities for individual bases were not recorded, and no much larger clone is one base off. These reads were obtained on an Illumina HiSeq 1500. Clones were called with MiXCR by TCRdb after fastp trimmed the public reads at Q25, and only in-frame beta chains were retained. Each record represents a unique CDR3 protein, reported with the most common genes and DNA among its rows. The sample contains approximately 600,000 distinct CDR3 sequences, 40% of them found a single time. Of the sample, 48% falls within the top ten clones.

This receptor was identified in a human donor in good health (CMV status not recorded). Some clones in this sample may be carry-over from other donors' samples. The sample in question was cultured PBMCs, obtained from culture after CMV antigen stimulation. This chain joins TRBV12-3 or TRBV12-4 to TRBJ2-7; possibly the D gene is TRBD1, per 6 matching bases. This receptor carries the CDR3 CASSNLQGYEQYF. The DNA sequence is given as TGTGCCAGCAGCAACTTACAGGGCTACGAGCAGTACTTC.